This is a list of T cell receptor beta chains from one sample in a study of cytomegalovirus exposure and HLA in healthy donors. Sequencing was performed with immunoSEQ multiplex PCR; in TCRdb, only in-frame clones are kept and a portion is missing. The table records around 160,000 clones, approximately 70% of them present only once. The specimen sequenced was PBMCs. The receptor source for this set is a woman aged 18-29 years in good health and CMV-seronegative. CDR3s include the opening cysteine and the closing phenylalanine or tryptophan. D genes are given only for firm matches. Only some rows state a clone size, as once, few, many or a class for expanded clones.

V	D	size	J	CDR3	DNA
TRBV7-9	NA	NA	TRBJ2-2	CASSPPETNTGELFF	TGTGCCAGCAGCCCCCCAGAAACGAACACCGGGGAGCTGTTTTTT
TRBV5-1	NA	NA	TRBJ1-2	CASSSLNRVNYGYTF	TGCGCCAGCAGCTCGCTAAATAGAGTCAACTATGGCTACACCTTC
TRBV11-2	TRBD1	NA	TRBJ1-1	CASSYTGGEAFF	TGTGCCAGCAGCTACACAGGGGGTGAAGCTTTCTTT
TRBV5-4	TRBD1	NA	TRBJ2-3	CASSPTGGRTQYF	TGTGCCAGCAGCCCAACAGGGGGACGTACGCAGTATTTT
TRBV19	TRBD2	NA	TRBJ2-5	CASSLGTSGRSGETQYF	TGTGCCAGTAGTCTCGGGACTAGCGGGAGGTCGGGAGAGACCCAGTACTTC
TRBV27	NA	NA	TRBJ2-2	CASSFSVRTGELFF	TGTGCCAGTAGTTTTTCGGTACGAACCGGGGAGCTGTTTTTT
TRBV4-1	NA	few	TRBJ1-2	CASSQSLTSYGYTF	TGCGCCAGCAGCCAAAGCCTTACCTCCTATGGCTACACCTTC
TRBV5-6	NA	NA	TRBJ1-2	CASSLAVSIQYGYTF	TGTGCCAGCAGCTTGGCCGTCAGTATACAGTATGGCTACACCTTC
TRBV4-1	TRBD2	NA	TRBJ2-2	CASSQTSGYTGELFF	TGCGCCAGCAGCCAAACTAGCGGTTACACCGGGGAGCTGTTTTTT
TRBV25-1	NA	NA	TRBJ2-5	CASSEWVAVGETQYF	TGTGCCAGCAGTGAATGGGTCGCGGTTGGGGAGACCCAGTACTTC
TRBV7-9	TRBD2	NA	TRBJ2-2	CSSSAGEASNTGELFF	TGTTCCAGCAGCGCGGGGGAGGCCTCGAACACCGGGGAGCTGTTTTTT
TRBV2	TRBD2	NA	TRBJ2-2	CASSASGSAGELFF	TGTGCCAGCAGTGCTAGCGGGAGCGCCGGGGAGCTGTTTTTT
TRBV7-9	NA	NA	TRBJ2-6	CASSLGGSGANVLTF	TGTGCCAGCAGCTTAGGAGGGTCTGGGGCCAACGTCCTGACTTTC
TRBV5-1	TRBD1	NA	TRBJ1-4	CASSLSSGGESEKLFF	TGCGCCAGCAGCTTAAGTTCAGGGGGCGAGAGTGAAAAACTGTTTTTT
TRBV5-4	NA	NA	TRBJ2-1	CASSLPGVGGDEQFF	TGTGCCAGCAGCTTACCGGGAGTAGGGGGGGATGAGCAGTTCTTC
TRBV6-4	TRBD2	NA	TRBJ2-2	CASREGLSTGELFF	TGTGCCAGTCGGGAGGGCCTCAGTACCGGGGAGCTGTTTTTT
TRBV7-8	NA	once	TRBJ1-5	CASSLESRVNQPQHF	TGTGCCAGCAGCTTAGAATCCCGGGTTAATCAGCCCCAGCATTTT
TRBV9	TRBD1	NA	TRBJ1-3	CASSVEPGQLGNTIYF	TGTGCCAGCAGCGTAGAGCCGGGACAGCTAGGAAACACCATATATTTT
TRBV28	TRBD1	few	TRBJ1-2	CASSFGQGADYGYTF	TGTGCCAGCAGTTTCGGACAGGGGGCTGACTATGGCTACACCTTC
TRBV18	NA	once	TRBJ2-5	CASSPRGEAQETQYF	TGTGCCAGCTCACCCCGGGGTGAGGCCCAAGAGACCCAGTACTTC
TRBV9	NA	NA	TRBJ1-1	CASSVGHKNTEAFF	TGTGCCAGCAGCGTAGGGCACAAGAACACTGAAGCTTTCTTT
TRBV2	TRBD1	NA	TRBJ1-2	CASTGTGENYGYTF	TGTGCCAGCACGGGGACAGGAGAAAACTATGGCTACACCTTC
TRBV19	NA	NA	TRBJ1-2	CASSMGRGDYGYTF	TGTGCCAGTAGTATGGGCAGGGGAGACTATGGCTACACCTTC
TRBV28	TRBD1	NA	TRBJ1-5	CASSFRDSHQPQHF	TGTGCCAGCAGTTTCCGGGACAGCCATCAGCCCCAGCATTTT
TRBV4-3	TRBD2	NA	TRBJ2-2	CASSHSSSGRLTGELFF	TGCGCCAGCAGCCATTCCTCTAGCGGGAGGCTAACCGGGGAGCTGTTTTTT
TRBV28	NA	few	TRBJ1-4	CASSFRGANEKLFF	TGTGCCAGCAGCTTCCGAGGAGCTAATGAAAAACTGTTTTTT
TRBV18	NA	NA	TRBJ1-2	CASSPSGSSSYGYTF	TGTGCCAGCTCACCTTCCGGGTCTTCTTCCTATGGCTACACCTTC
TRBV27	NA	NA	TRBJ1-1	CASGWRMGAFF	TGTGCCAGCGGGTGGAGAATGGGAGCTTTCTTT
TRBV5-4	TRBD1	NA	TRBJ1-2	CASSRDRTKKGGYTF	TGTGCCAGCAGCAGGGACAGGACGAAGAAGGGGGGCTACACCTTC
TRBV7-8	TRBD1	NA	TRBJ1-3	CASSNRGKSSGNTIYF	TGTGCCAGTTCTAACAGGGGGAAGAGCTCTGGAAACACCATATATTTT
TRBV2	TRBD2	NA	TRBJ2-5	CASRLAGATQETQYF	TGTGCCAGCAGACTAGCGGGAGCCACCCAAGAGACCCAGTACTTC
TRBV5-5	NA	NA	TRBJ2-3	CASSSPPGVDTQYF	TGTGCCAGCAGCTCCCCTCCGGGGGTGGATACGCAGTATTTT
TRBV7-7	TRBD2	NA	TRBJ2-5	CASRFRGGSGKETQYF	TGTGCCAGCAGGTTCCGGGGCGGGAGCGGTAAAGAGACCCAGTACTTC
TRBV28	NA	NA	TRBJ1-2	CASSPPPSEDGYTF	TGTGCCAGCAGTCCCCCCCCATCCGAGGATGGCTACACCTTC
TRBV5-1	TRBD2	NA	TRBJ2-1	CASRELGTRVNEQFF	TGCGCCAGCAGGGAGCTTGGGACTAGGGTGAATGAGCAGTTCTTC
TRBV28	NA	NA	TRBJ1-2	CASSPLANYGYTF	TGTGCCAGCAGCCCCCTTGCTAACTATGGCTACACCTTC
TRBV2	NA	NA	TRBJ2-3	CASSEGSGSDTQYF	TGTGCCAGCAGTGAAGGTAGCGGCTCGGATACGCAGTATTTT
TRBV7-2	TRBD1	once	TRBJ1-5	CASSLGQGASNQPQHF	TGTGCCAGCAGCCTCGGACAGGGGGCGAGCAATCAGCCCCAGCATTTT
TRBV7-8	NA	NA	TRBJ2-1	CASSLEQHWVNEQFF	TGTGCCAGCAGCTTAGAACAGCATTGGGTCAATGAGCAGTTCTTC
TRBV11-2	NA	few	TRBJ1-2	CASSHGQVGYTF	TGTGCCAGCAGCCACGGACAAGTTGGCTACACCTTC
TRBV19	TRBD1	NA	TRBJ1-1	CASSNTGAGDTEAFF	TGTGCCAGTAGTAATACAGGGGCAGGGGACACTGAAGCTTTCTTT
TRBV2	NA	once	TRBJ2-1	CAVGRGTGTYNEQFF	TGTGCCGTCGGGAGGGGGACAGGGACCTACAATGAGCAGTTCTTC
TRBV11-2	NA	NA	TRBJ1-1	CASSFKVTGQNTEAFF	TGTGCCAGCAGCTTTAAGGTCACAGGTCAGAACACTGAAGCTTTCTTT
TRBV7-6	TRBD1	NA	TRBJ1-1	CASSLSDRANTEAFF	TGTGCCAGCAGCTTATCAGACAGGGCAAACACTGAAGCTTTCTTT
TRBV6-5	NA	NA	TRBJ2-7	CASSRDLVDEQYF	TGTGCCAGCAGCCGGGACTTGGTGGATGAGCAGTACTTC
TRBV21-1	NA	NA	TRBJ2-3	CASSKGISGPGGTQYF	TGTGCCAGCAGCAAAGGTATTAGCGGGCCTGGCGGTACGCAGTATTTT
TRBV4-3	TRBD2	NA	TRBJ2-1	CASSQRPVAGSYNEQFF	TGCGCCAGCAGCCAGCGGCCGGTAGCGGGATCCTACAATGAGCAGTTCTTC
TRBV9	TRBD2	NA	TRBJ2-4	CASSAGLAENIQYF	TGTGCCAGCAGCGCGGGACTAGCGGAAAACATTCAGTACTTC
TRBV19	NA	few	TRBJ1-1	CATKRTGISEAFF	TGTGCCACCAAACGGACGGGAATCTCTGAAGCTTTCTTT
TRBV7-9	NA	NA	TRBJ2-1	CASSLTPGLGANEQFF	TGTGCCAGCAGTTTGACCCCAGGGCTAGGGGCCAATGAGCAGTTCTTC
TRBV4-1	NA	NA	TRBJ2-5	CASSSSGSETQYF	TGCGCCAGCAGCTCCAGCGGCTCCGAGACCCAGTACTTC
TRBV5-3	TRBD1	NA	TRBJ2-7	CARSCRDRKPYEQYF	TGTGCCAGAAGCTGCCGGGACAGAAAACCCTACGAGCAGTACTTC
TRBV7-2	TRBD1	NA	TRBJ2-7	CASSLGRGSEQYF	TGTGCCAGCAGCTTAGGCAGGGGGTCCGAGCAGTACTTC
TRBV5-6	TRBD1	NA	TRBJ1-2	CASSSLPGQFFYGYTF	TGTGCCAGCAGCTCGCTACCGGGACAGTTCTTCTATGGCTACACCTTC
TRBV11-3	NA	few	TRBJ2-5	CASSLDFRAGEETQYF	TGTGCCAGCAGCTTAGATTTCCGGGCAGGGGAAGAGACCCAGTACTTC
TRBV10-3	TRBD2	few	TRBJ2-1	CAIRLAGEVNEQFF	TGTGCCATAAGACTAGCGGGAGAGGTAAATGAGCAGTTCTTC
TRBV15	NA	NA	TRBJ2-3	CATRGGGTDTQYF	TGTGCCACCAGGGGCGGGGGCACAGATACGCAGTATTTT
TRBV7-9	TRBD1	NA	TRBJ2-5	CASSLNPDREGETQYF	TGTGCCAGCAGCTTAAACCCGGACAGGGAAGGAGAGACCCAGTACTTC
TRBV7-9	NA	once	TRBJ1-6	CASRAESGSPLHF	TGTGCCAGCCGTGCGGAATCGGGGTCACCCCTCCACTTT
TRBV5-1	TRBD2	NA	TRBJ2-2	CASSFLAGGTGELFF	TGCGCCAGCAGCTTCCTAGCGGGGGGCACCGGGGAGCTGTTTTTT